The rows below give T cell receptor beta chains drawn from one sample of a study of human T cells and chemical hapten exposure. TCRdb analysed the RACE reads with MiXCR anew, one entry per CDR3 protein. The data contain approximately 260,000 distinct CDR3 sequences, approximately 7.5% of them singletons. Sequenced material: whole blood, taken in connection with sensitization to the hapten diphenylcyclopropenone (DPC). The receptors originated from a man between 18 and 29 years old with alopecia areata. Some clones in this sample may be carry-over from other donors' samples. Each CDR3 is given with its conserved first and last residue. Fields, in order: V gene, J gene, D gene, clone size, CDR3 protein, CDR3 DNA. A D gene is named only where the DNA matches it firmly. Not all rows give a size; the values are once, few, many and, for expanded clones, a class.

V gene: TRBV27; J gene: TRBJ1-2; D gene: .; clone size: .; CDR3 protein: CASSSRQVNNYGYTF; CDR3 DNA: TGTGCCAGCAGTTCCCGACAGGTTAACAACTATGGCTACACCTTC
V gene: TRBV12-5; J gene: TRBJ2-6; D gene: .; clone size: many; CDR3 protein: CASGLVTISGANVLTF; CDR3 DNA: TGTGCTAGTGGTTTGGTAACCATCTCTGGGGCCAACGTCCTGACTTTC
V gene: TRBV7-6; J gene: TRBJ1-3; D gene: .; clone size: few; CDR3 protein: CASSRGGLRLGNTIYF; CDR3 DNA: TGTGCCAGCAGTAGGGGCGGACTCAGGCTTGGAAACACCATATATTTT
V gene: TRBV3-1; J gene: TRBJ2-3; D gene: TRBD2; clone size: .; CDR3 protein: CASSRRASGGRTDTQYF; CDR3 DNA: TGTGCCAGCAGCCGAAGAGCTAGCGGGGGGCGCACAGATACGCAGTATTTT
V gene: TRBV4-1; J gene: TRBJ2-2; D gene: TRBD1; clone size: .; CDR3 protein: CASSQVEGQGTGELFF; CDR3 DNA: TGCGCCAGCAGCCAAGTTGAGGGACAGGGGACCGGGGAGCTGTTTTTT
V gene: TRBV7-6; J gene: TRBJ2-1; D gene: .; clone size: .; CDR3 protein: CASSLDTSRDEQFF; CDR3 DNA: TGTGCCAGCAGCTTAGATACTAGTAGGGATGAGCAGTTCTTC
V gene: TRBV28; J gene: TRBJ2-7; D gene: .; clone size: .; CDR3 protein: CASTPGRNSYEQYF; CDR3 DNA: TGTGCCAGCACCCCTGGACGGAATTCCTACGAGCAGTACTTC
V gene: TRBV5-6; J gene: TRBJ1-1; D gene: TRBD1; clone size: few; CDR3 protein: CASSLTGQGRHEAFF; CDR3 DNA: TGTGCCAGCAGCTTGACGGGACAGGGGCGTCATGAAGCTTTCTTT
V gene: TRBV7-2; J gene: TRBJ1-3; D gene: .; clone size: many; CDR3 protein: CASSPDTSSGNTIYF; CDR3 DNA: TGTGCCAGCAGCCCTGACACCTCCTCTGGAAACACCATATATTTT
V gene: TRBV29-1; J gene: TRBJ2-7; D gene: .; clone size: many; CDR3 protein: CSVRVSYEQYF; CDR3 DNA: TGCAGCGTTCGAGTTTCCTACGAGCAGTACTTC
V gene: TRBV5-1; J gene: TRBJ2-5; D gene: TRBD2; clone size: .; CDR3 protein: CASSSALAGGQETQYF; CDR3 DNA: TGCGCCAGCAGCTCCGCTTTAGCGGGGGGGCAAGAGACCCAGTACTTC
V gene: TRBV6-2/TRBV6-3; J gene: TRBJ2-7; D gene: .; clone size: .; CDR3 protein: CASSYLDRPYEQYF; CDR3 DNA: TGTGCCAGCAGTTACCTAGACAGGCCCTACGAGCAGTACTTC
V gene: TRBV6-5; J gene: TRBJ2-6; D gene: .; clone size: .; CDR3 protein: CASRASGANVLTF; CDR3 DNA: TGTGCCAGCAGGGCATCTGGGGCCAACGTCCTGACTTTC
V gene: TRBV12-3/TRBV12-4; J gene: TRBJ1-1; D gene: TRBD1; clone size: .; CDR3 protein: CASSPRDRVDTEAFF; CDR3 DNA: TGTGCCAGCAGTCCCCGGGACAGGGTTGACACTGAAGCTTTCTTT
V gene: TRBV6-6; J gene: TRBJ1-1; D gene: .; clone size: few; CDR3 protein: CASRPTRNTEAFF; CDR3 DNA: TGTGCCAGCAGACCCACAAGGAACACTGAAGCTTTCTTT
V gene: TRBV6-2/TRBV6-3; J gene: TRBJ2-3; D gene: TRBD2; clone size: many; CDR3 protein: CASSQRGGGTDTQYF; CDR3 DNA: TGTGCCAGCAGCCAACGGGGGGGTGGCACAGATACGCAGTATTTT
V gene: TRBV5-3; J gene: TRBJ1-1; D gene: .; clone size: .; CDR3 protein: CARSPRTHAKNTEAFF; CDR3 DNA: TGTGCCAGAAGCCCTCGGACACACGCTAAGAACACTGAAGCTTTCTTT
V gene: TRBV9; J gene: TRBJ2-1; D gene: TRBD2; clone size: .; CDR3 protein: CASSAQPTSDNEQFF; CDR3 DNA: TGTGCCAGCAGCGCCCAACCGACTAGCGACAATGAGCAGTTCTTC
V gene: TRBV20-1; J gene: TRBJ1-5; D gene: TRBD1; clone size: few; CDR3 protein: CSARPPGTGNQPQHF; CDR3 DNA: TGCAGTGCTAGACCCCCCGGGACAGGGAATCAGCCCCAGCATTTT
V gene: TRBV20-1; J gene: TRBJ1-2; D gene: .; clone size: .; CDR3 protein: CSARDRPGYTF; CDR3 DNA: TGCAGTGCTAGAGATAGGCCTGGCTACACCTTC
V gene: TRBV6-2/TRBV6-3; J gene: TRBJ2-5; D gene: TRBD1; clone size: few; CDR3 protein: CASTRTGAETQYF; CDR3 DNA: TGTGCCAGCACCAGGACAGGGGCAGAGACCCAGTACTTC
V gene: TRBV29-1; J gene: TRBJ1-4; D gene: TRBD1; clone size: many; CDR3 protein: CSVADRDSPTNEKLFF; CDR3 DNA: TGCAGCGTAGCCGACAGGGATAGCCCGACTAATGAAAAACTGTTTTTT
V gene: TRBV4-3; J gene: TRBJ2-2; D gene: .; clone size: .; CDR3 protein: CASSQGPNTGELFF; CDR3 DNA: TGCGCCAGCAGCCAGGGCCCAAACACCGGGGAGCTGTTTTTT
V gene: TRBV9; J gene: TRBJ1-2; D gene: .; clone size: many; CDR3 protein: CASSETGANYGYTF; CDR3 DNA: TGTGCCAGCTCAGAGACAGGAGCTAACTATGGCTACACCTTC
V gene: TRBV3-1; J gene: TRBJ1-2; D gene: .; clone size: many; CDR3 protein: CASSQAPAGGYTF; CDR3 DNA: TGTGCCAGCAGCCAAGCCCCAGCTGGAGGCTACACCTTC
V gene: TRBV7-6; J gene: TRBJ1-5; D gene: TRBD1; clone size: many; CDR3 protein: CASSLDGQDYSNQPQHF; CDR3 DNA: TGTGCCAGCAGCTTAGATGGACAGGACTATAGCAATCAGCCCCAGCATTTT
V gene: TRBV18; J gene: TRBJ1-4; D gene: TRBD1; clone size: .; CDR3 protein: CASSSDRGELFF; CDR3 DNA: TGTGCCAGCTCGTCGGACAGGGGGGAACTGTTTTTT
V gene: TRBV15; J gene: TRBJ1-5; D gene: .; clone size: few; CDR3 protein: CASDPGTYSNQPQHF; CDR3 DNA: TGTGCCTCCGACCCCGGAACTTATAGCAATCAGCCCCAGCATTTT
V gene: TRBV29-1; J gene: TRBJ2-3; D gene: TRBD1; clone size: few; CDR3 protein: CSVEGTGEGIRRTQYF; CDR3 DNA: TGCAGCGTTGAAGGTACAGGGGAAGGCATTCGGAGAACGCAGTATTTT
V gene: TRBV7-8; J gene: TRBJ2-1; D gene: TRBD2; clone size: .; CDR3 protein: CASSSYSGAKFF; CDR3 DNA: TGTGCCAGCAGCTCCTATAGCGGGGCCAAGTTCTTC
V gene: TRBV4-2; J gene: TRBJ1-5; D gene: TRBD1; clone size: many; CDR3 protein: CASSQDRTGKQPQHF; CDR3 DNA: TGTGCCAGCAGCCAAGATCGGACAGGGAAACAGCCCCAGCATTTT
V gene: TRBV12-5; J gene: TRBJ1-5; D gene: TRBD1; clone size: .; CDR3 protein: CASGLVRTGGTPQHF; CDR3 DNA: TGTGCTAGTGGTTTGGTTAGGACAGGCGGTACGCCCCAGCATTTT
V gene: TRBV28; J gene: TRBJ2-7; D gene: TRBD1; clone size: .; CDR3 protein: CAGSVSVGQGFSEQCF; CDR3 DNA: TGTGCCGGGTCAGTTTCTGTGGGACAGGGTTTCTCCGAGCAGTGCTTC
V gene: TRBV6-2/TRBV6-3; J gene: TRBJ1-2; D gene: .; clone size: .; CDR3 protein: CASSYRVGYTF; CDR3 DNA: TGTGCCAGCAGTTATAGGGTTGGCTACACCTTC
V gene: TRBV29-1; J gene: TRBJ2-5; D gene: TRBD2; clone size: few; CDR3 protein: CSGASGALWTQYF; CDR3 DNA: TGCAGCGGCGCTAGCGGGGCCTTGTGGACCCAGTACTTC
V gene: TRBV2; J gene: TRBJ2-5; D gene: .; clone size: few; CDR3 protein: CASSGDGKETQYF; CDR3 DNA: TGTGCCAGCAGCGGGGACGGGAAAGAGACCCAGTACTTC
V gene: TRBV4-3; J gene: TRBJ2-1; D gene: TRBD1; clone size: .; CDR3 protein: CASSQGQGIGEQFF; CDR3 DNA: TGCGCCAGCAGCCAGGGACAGGGGATCGGTGAGCAGTTCTTC
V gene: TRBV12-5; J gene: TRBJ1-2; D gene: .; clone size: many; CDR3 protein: CASGLVPLGATNYGYTF; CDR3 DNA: TGTGCTAGTGGTTTGGTACCTTTAGGGGCAACAAACTATGGCTACACCTTC
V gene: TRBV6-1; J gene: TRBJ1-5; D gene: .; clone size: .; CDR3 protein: CASSVSQGGGNQPQHF; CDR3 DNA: TGTGCCAGCAGTGTTTCACAGGGAGGTGGCAATCAGCCCCAGCATTTT
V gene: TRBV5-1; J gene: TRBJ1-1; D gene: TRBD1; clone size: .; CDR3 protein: CASSLNRGMETEAFF; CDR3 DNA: TGCGCCAGCAGCTTAAACAGGGGGATGGAGACTGAAGCTTTCTTT
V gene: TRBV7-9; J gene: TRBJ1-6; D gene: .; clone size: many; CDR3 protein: CASSFDDSPLHF; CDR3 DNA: TGTGCCAGCAGCTTTGACGACTCACCCCTCCACTTT
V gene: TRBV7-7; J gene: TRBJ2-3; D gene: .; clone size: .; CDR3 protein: CASSSGVTDTQYF; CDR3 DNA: TGTGCCAGCAGCTCGGGGGTCACAGATACGCAGTATTTT
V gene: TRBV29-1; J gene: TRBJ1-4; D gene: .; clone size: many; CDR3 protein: CSVRTFTEKLFF; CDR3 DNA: TGCAGCGTTCGGACATTTACCGAAAAACTGTTTTTT
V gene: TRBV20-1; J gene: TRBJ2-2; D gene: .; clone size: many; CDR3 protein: CSARDNTWNTGELFF; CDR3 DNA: TGCAGTGCTAGAGATAATACCTGGAACACCGGGGAGCTGTTTTTT
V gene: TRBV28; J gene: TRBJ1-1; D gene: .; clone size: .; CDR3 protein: CASGPAVVGETEAFF; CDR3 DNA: TGTGCCAGCGGTCCCGCTGTTGTAGGGGAGACTGAAGCTTTCTTT
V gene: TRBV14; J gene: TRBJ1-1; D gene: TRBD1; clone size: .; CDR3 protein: CASSRQGKGTEAFF; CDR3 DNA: TGTGCCAGCAGCCGACAGGGGAAGGGCACTGAAGCTTTCTTT
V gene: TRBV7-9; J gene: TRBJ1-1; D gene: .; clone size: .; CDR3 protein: CASSFAYMNTEAFF; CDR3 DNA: TGTGCCAGCAGCTTCGCATATATGAACACTGAAGCTTTCTTT
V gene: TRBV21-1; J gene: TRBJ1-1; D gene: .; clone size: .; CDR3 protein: CASSKDRTGRNTEAFF; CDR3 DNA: TGTGCCAGCAGCAAAGATCGGACAGGAAGAAACACTGAAGCTTTCTTT
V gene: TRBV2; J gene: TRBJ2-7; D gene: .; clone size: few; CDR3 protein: CASSARVLREQYF; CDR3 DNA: TGTGCCAGCAGTGCCCGGGTTCTTCGGGAGCAGTACTTC
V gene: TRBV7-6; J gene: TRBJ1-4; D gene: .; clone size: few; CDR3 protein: CASSWKLGDEKLFF; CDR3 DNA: TGTGCCAGCAGCTGGAAACTAGGGGATGAAAAACTGTTTTTT
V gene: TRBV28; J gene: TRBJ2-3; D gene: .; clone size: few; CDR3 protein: CASSTGWSDRTDTQYF; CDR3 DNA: TGTGCCAGCAGTACCGGGTGGAGTGATCGCACAGATACGCAGTATTTT
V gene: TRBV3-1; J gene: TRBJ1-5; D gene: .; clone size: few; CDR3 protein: CASSQDSARNQPQHF; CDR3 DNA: TGTGCCAGCAGCCAAGATAGTGCACGCAATCAGCCCCAGCATTTT
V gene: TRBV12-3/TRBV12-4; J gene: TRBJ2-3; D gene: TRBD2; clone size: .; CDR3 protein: CASSLAPLASGGADTQYF; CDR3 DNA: TGTGCCAGCAGTTTAGCGCCCTTGGCTAGCGGAGGGGCAGATACGCAGTATTTT
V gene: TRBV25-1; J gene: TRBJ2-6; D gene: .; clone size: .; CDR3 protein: CASSAKQGAGANVLTF; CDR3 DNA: TGTGCCAGCAGTGCGAAACAGGGAGCTGGGGCCAACGTCCTGACTTTC